This TCR beta chain emerged from a study of control samples from healthy donors and cancer patients. This clone was observed a few times. Libraries were prepared by immunoSEQ multiplex PCR; TCRdb keeps only in-frame clonotypes and omits some of them. The table includes 98,000 or so clones, around 80% detected once. The CDR3 runs to 16 residues. V lost 4 bases to trimming and J lost 9 bases, with 23 bases between them. Germline loops: CDR1 SGHNT, CDR2 YYREEE (reference sequence). The source is a woman younger than 45 in good health. The specimen was blood. J is TRBJ1-3 and V is TRBV5-4; maybe TRBD1 (6 bases). The DNA for the CDR3 is TGTGCCAGCAGCGGCAGAAACAGGGTAAAGAGCAGCACCATATATTTT. Translated, it gives CASSGRNRVKSSTIYF.